Described below is a single T cell receptor (beta chain) sequence and its context. Antigen: not known. Amplification of TCR beta CDR3 regions was performed using RNA transcripts as template. The TCR CDR3 first-round RT-PCR relied on the HTBI primer set. Each CDR3 protein gets one entry after TCRdb re-called the multiplex PCR reads with MiXCR. This table holds about 510,000 distinct CDR3 sequences, roughly 15% found once. For Graves' hyperthyroidism to be stable, ophthalmopathy could not progress within 18 months. Exclusion criteria comprised uncontrolled infection, other autoimmune disease, pregnancy or lactation. Diagnoses used clinical symptoms, serum thyroxine and TRAb, thyroid ultrasound and orbital computed tomography. V lost 3 bases and J 4 bases, leaving 9 bases between the germline ends. The CDR3 has 14 amino acids. Germline CDR1 reads LGHDT; CDR2 reads YNNKEL (reference sequence). These data originate in a study of T cells in Graves' hyperthyroidism and ophthalmopathy.

Study results and caveats: Blood also held most thyroid clonotypes expanded beyond 0.001.

The sequence came from a woman aged 40 to 50 with Graves' hyperthyroidism. The chain carries TRBV3-1 and TRBJ2-2; a weak D match, TRBD2 (6 bases). The sequenced sample was blood. CDR3 sequence reads: CASSHSGPTGELFF. The CDR3 DNA is TGTGCCAGCAGCCATAGCGGTCCCACCGGGGAGCTGTTTTTT.